The TCR beta chain described here comes from a study of esophageal squamous cell carcinoma under preoperative chemotherapy. TCRdb itself ran the PCR reads through MiXCR, one entry per CDR3 protein. The table shows about 30,000 distinct CDR3 sequences, with under 55% occurring only once. This clonotype occurred many times. The CDR3 contains 14 residues. CDR1 is SGHAT and CDR2 is FQNNGV in the germline V gene. Between the trimmed V and J ends, which lost 4 bases and 0 bases, there was a span of 10 bases. The time point: before preoperative PTX-NDP chemotherapy. Paclitaxel-nedaplatin chemotherapy was given to patients ahead of their surgery.

This specimen was collected from a patient given preoperative chemotherapy. The source is a human donor with esophageal squamous cell carcinoma. The donor label of this sample is uncertain. The genes are TRBV11-2 and TRBJ2-7; D gene uncertain. The CDR3: CASSSDGPSYEQYF. The DNA of the CDR3 is TGTGCCAGCAGCTCGGACGGACCCTCCTACGAGCAGTACTTC.